This T cell receptor beta chain was sequenced for a study of breast tumors, draining lymph nodes, adjacent tissues. TCRdb redid the calling of the multiplex PCR reads with MiXCR, one entry per CDR3 protein. The sample includes around 43,000 distinct CDR3 sequences, approximately 22% of them seen just once. A few counts support this clonotype. The CDR3 contains 15 residues. Per germline, CDR1 MDHEN and CDR2 SYDVKM. V lost 5 bases, J lost 5 bases, and 18 bases lay in between. The rearrangement uses TRBV28 and TRBJ2-5, with TRBD1 as a possible D gene (5 bases). The receptor comes from a female donor with breast cancer. Some clones in this sample may be carry-over from other donors' samples. The specimen was breast tumor tissue. CDR3 coding DNA: TGTGCCAGCAGTCACCCACTGACAGTAGAGGAGACCCAGTACTTC. This translates into CASSHPLTVEETQYF.